This T cell receptor (beta chain) was recovered during a study of blood T cell repertoires in COVID-19. As for the study in general: PBMCs, B-cell-depleted T cells, or T cells provided the cDNA or gDNA that made up the material.

This clone is a singleton in its sample. Germline V CDR1 and CDR2: LGHDT, YNNKEL (reference sequence). This CDR3 has 16 residues. J was trimmed by 5 bases and V by 2 bases; bases with no gene match: 11. Original processing methods: Amplification from reference gene primers served as the basis for estimated nucleated cell counts. Some clones are missing from TCRdb's copy, which holds only in-frame ones; the method was immunoSEQ multiplex PCR. V, J and clone size are those of that table, while D and trimming were read from the DNA. The data contain 200,000 to 300,000 clones, approximately 83% of them singletons. Participants were aged roughly 18 to 90 years, lived in 24 US areas, and enrolled virtually. In assigning cohorts, the study relied on participant-reported clinical history.

This TCR came from a woman aged 40 to 49 with acute COVID-19. The sequenced sample consisted of PBMCs or T cells enriched from blood (not recorded which). The rearrangement uses TRBV3-1 (or the pseudogene TRBV3-2) and TRBJ1-1, with TRBD1 identical over 7 bases. The CDR3 sequence is CASSQLGGRHGTEAFF. The DNA of the CDR3 is TGTGCCAGCAGCCAACTAGGGGGCAGGCACGGAACTGAAGCTTTCTTT.